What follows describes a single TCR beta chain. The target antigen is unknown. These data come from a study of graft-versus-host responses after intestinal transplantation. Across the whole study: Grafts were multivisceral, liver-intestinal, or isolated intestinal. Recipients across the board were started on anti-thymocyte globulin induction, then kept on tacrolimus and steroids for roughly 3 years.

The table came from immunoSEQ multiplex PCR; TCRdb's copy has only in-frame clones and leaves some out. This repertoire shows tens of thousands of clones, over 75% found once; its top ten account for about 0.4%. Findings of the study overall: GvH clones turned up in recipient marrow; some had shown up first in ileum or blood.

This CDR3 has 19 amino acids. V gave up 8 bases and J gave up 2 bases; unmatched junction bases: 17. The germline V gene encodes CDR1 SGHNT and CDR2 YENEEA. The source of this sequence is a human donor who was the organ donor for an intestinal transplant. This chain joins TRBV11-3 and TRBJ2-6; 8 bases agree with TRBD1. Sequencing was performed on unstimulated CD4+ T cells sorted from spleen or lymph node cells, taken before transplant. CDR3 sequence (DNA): TGTGCCAGCCCACACATGGGGAATTACAGGGGGACTGGGGCCAACGTCCTGACTTTC. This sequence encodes CASPHMGNYRGTGANVLTF. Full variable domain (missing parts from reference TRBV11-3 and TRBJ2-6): EAGVVQSPRYKIIEKKQPVAFWCNPISGHNTLYWYLQNLGQGPELLIRYENEEAVDDSQLPKDRFSAERLKGVDSTLKIQPAELGDSAVYLCASPHMGNYRGTGANVLTFGAGSRLTVL.